This T cell receptor beta chain is from a study of persistence of HIV-infected CD4 T cells. Whole-study results and caveats: TCRbeta richness was lower in CMV- and Gag-responding cells than in anti-CD3/anti-CD28-responding cells. Within sorted populations, more oligoclonal TCRs accompanied more oligoclonal proviruses.

Cells were stimulated nonspecifically with anti-CD3/anti-CD28 magnetic beads. Sorting of responding CD4+ T cells relied on upregulated CD40 ligand together with CD69. Donors had undetectable plasma HIV-1 RNA, under 50 copies/mL, for 4+ years. V gave up 0 bases and J gave up 4 bases; unmatched junction bases: 6. The V gene's germline CDR1 is SGHKS and CDR2 YYEKEE (reference sequence). CDR3 length: 16 amino acids. The immunoSEQ assay was version 4, run in survey mode. Some clones are missing from TCRdb's copy, which holds only in-frame ones; the method was immunoSEQ multiplex PCR. The sample has more than 35,000 clones, about 89% seen once. To note about this clone: Its specificity is unknown.

The sequence came from an adult man with HIV who was CMV-seropositive. The V and J genes are TRBV5-5 and TRBJ2-3, with 9 nucleotides matching TRBD2. Here the sequenced sample was CD4+ T cells sorted from PBMCs after approximately 19-hour stimulation, taken from a patient who received antiretroviral therapy. CDR3 bases: TGTGCCAGCAGCTTGGGGGCGGGGGGGCTCTCAGATACGCAGTATTTT. Translation gives CASSLGAGGLSDTQYF.